These 26 T cell receptor beta chains were all obtained from the same sample, sequenced in a study of beta chain features in type 1 diabetes. Reverse transcribing all isolated RNA meant expressed TCRB transcripts were sequenced. The repertoire was sequenced with immunoSEQ multiplex PCR; TCRdb's copy has only in-frame clones and lacks some. The sample shows a few hundred thousand clones, less than 15% of them seen only once. The sequenced material came from central memory CD4+ T cells from blood. Receptor source: a man under 40 in good health.

This clone was seen only a few times. The rearrangement joins TRBV18 to TRBJ2-7; D assignment may be TRBD1 or TRBD2 (5 bases each). V was trimmed by 2 bases and J by 2 bases, leaving 10 bases between them. The CDR3 is 14 residues long. Germline loops: CDR1 KGHSH, CDR2 LQKENI. This chain's CDR3 is CASSPLGVTYEQYF. CDR3 nucleotides: TGTGCCAGCTCACCATTGGGGGTAACCTACGAGCAGTACTTC.

V is TRBV11-3 and J is TRBJ2-1; TRBD1 matches at 8 bases. CDR3 length: 17 residues. CDR1 is SGHNT, CDR2 YENEEA, per germline. V lost 2 bases and J lost 4; bases outside the gene matches: 10. DNA of the CDR3: TGTGCCAGCAGCTTAAAAGGCGGGACAGGATCTTACAATGAGCAGTTCTTC. It is translated as CASSLKGGTGSYNEQFF.

The V and J genes are TRBV6-1 and TRBJ2-1; 8 bases align to TRBD2. With V trimmed by 2 bases and J by 9 bases, 6 bases remained unmatched. Germline assignment: CDR1 MNHNS and CDR2 SASEGT. This CDR3 is 14 amino acids long. The CDR3 DNA reads as TGTGCCAGCAGTGAAAGCGGGAGACTGGGTGAGCAGTTCTTC. This translates into CASSESGRLGEQFF.

This clone occurred a few times. The chain combines TRBV7-2 with TRBJ1-4, with 8 nucleotides matching TRBD1. V shed 7 bases, J shed 8 bases, and the junction held 9 bases outside the gene matches. The CDR3 runs to 14 residues. From germline, CDR1 is SGHTA and CDR2 FQGNSA. The CDR3 here is CASKPDRAGEKLFF. Here the CDR3 DNA reads TGTGCCAGCAAGCCGGACAGGGCTGGAGAAAAACTGTTTTTT.

The sample holds a few counts of this clone. J is TRBJ1-6 and V is TRBV7-3; unclear D gene. Trimming removed 2 bases at V and 0 bases at J, with 17 bases between. The V gene's germline CDR1 is SGHTA and CDR2 FQGTGA. The CDR3 is made up of 19 amino acids. Here the CDR3 reads CASSLAIRVFSSYNSPLHF. CDR3 nucleotide sequence: TGTGCCAGCAGCTTAGCTATTCGGGTGTTCAGCTCCTATAATTCACCCCTCCACTTT.

The chain has TRBV11-3 and TRBJ1-1; D unresolved. Germline V gene data show CDR1 as SGHNT and CDR2 as YENEEA. The CDR3 is made up of 13 amino acids. Trimming took off 7 bases at V and 5 bases at J, with 14 bases between the two ends. The CDR3 region has the DNA TGTGCCAGCACCAGTCCCATAGGGACTGAAGCTTTCTTT. It yields the protein CASTSPIGTEAFF.

The chain has TRBV9 and TRBJ1-2; D is ambiguous. Deletions cut 4 bases from V and 6 bases from J, with 7 bases between. The CDR3 has 11 amino acids. Germline-derived CDR1 and CDR2 are SGDLS and YYNGEE. DNA of the CDR3: TGTGCCAGCAGCCCGGCGGATGGCTACACCTTC. Translated: CASSPADGYTF.

This chain connects TRBV5-4 to TRBJ1-2; maybe TRBD1 (5 bases). Germline V gene sequence: CDR1 SGHNT, CDR2 YYREEE (reference sequence). Trimming shortened V by 1 base and J by 6 bases, and 10 bases separated the two germline ends. CDR3 length equals 13 residues. CDR3 in amino acids: CASSLRGRDGYTF. CDR3 DNA: TGTGCCAGCAGCTTGAGGGGCAGGGATGGCTACACCTTC. Full variable domain (rest looked up from reference TRBV5-4 and TRBJ1-2): ETGVTQSPTHLIKTRGQQVTLRCSSQSGHNTVSWYQQALGQGPQFIFQYYREEENGRGNFPPRFSGLQFPNYSSELNVNALELDDSALYLCASSLRGRDGYTFGSGTRLTVV.

This clone showed up many times. The chain has TRBV5-1 and TRBJ2-1; D perhaps matches TRBD2 (5 bases). Germline assignment: CDR1 SGHRS and CDR2 YFSETQ. CDR3 length: 12 amino acids. Trimming took off 7 bases at V and 6 bases at J, with 11 bases between the two ends. The CDR3 coding sequence is TGCGCCAGCGGGAGCCGACCCAATGAGCAGTTCTTC. This translates into CASGSRPNEQFF.

V is TRBV13 and J is TRBJ2-1; 9 bases are shared with TRBD2. Germline CDR1 reads PRHDT; CDR2 reads FYEKMQ (reference sequence). The V segment lost 2 bases and the J segment 8 bases; nucleotides outside the gene matches: 10. The CDR3 is 16 amino acids. The CDR3 spells CASSLPWLAGTDEQFF. The CDR3 nucleotides are TGTGCCAGCAGCTTACCGTGGCTAGCGGGAACGGATGAGCAGTTCTTC. The entire variable domain, with the rest obtained from reference TRBV13 and TRBJ2-1, is as follows: AAGVIQSPRHLIKEKRETATLKCYPIPRHDTVYWYQQGPGQDPQFLISFYEKMQSDKGSIPDRFSAQQFSDYHSELNMSSLELGDSALYFCASSLPWLAGTDEQFFGPGTRLTVL.

The rearrangement uses TRBV7-8 and TRBJ2-1; TRBD1 aligns across 9 bases. The length of the CDR3 is 15 residues. Germline CDR1 is SGHVS and CDR2 is FQNEAQ. J was trimmed by 7 bases and V by 5 bases; bases with no gene match: 9. Here the CDR3 reads CASSLDRGTKNEQFF. The CDR3 nucleotides read TGTGCCAGCAGCCTCGACAGGGGGACTAAGAATGAGCAGTTCTTC. Complete variable domain (other parts from reference TRBV7-8 and TRBJ2-1): GAGVSQSPRYKVAKRGQDVALRCDPISGHVSLFWYQQALGQGPEFLTYFQNEAQLDKSGLPSDRFFAERPEGSVSTLKIQRTQQEDSAVYLCASSLDRGTKNEQFFGPGTRLTVL.

There are a few counts of this clone. J is TRBJ2-3 and V is TRBV11-2, with D tentatively TRBD2 (5 bases). CDR3 size: 14 residues. V lost 7 bases, J lost 5 bases, and 16 bases lay in between. The germline V gene has CDR1 SGHAT and CDR2 FQNNGV. The CDR3 nucleotides are TGTGCCAGCAATAGCCGGGGTACGAGAGATACGCAGTATTTT. Its protein is CASNSRGTRDTQYF.

This clone was found many times. This chain links TRBV29-1 with TRBJ1-4, with 7 bases lining up with TRBD1. The germline V gene encodes CDR1 SQVTM and CDR2 ANQGSEA. The V segment lost 4 bases and the J segment 7 bases; nucleotides outside the gene matches: 6. The CDR3 spans 13 residues. CDR3 DNA sequence: TGCAGCGTTGCACGACAGGGAGGTGAAAAACTGTTTTTT. Translating gives CSVARQGGEKLFF.

This clone has just a few counts. A much larger clone lies a single base off, so this may be a read error. The chain links TRBV25-1 to TRBJ2-7, with 7 nucleotides matching TRBD1. Germline assignment: CDR1 MGHDK and CDR2 SYGVNS. J was trimmed by 0 bases and V by 5 bases; bases with no gene match: 1. The CDR3 is made up of 13 amino acids. CDR3 residues: CASSWDSSYEQYV. The CDR3, as DNA: TGTGCCAGCAGTTGGGACAGCTCCTACGAGCAGTACGTC.

This clone occurred a few times. J is TRBJ2-1 and V is TRBV6-6; D remains ambiguous. The germline CDR1 and CDR2 sequences are MNHNY and SVGAGI (reference sequence). The CDR3 has 12 amino acids. Trimming cost V 6 bases and J 4 bases, with 7 bases left between them. The CDR3 is CASRRTYNEQFF. The CDR3 region has the DNA TGTGCCAGCAGGCGTACTTACAATGAGCAGTTCTTC.

The chain is built from TRBV6-1 and TRBJ2-5; no clear D gene. The V gene's germline CDR1 is MNHNS and CDR2 SASEGT. Trimming shortened V by 2 bases and J by 3 bases, and 13 bases separated the two germline ends. The CDR3 runs 15 residues. The CDR3 reads CASSENRALKETQYF. The CDR3 nucleotides read TGTGCCAGCAGTGAAAATAGGGCCCTAAAAGAGACCCAGTACTTC.

The chain carries TRBV27 and TRBJ1-2, with a weak D call TRBD1 (6 bases). Germline V CDR1 and CDR2: MNHEY, SMNVEV (reference sequence). The CDR3 loop spans 14 amino acids. V was pared by 3 bases and J by 7 bases, with 15 bases between. The CDR3 region is CASSFRGLTGGYTF. The CDR3 bases are TGTGCCAGCAGTTTCAGGGGACTAACTGGTGGCTACACCTTC.

CDR3 region: CASSPRLTLAGETYEQYF. In nucleotides, the CDR3 is TGTGCCAGCAGCCCCCGGCTTACGTTAGCGGGGGAGACCTACGAGCAGTACTTC. This chain connects TRBV7-2 to TRBJ2-7; 9 bases match TRBD2. CDR1 is SGHTA and CDR2 is FQGNSA in the germline V gene. Germline trimming cut 5 bases from V and 2 bases from J; bases unmatched to any gene: 16. This CDR3 spans 18 amino acids.

The J gene is TRBJ2-3, the V gene TRBV14; D unclear. V was pared by 0 bases and J by 14 bases, with 12 bases between. This CDR3 is built from 12 residues. Germline values: CDR1 SGHDN, CDR2 FVKESK. CDR3 sequence: CASSQDPRVPYF. CDR3 nucleotides: TGTGCCAGCAGCCAAGACCCTCGAGTCCCGTATTTT.

Only a few counts were recorded for this clone. The CDR3 sequence is CASSDLFEAFF. CDR3 in DNA: TGTGCCAGCAGTGACCTATTTGAAGCTTTCTTT. This chain joins TRBV2 and TRBJ1-1, with no clear D. Germline-derived CDR1 and CDR2 are SNHLY and FYNNEI. Trimming shortened V by 3 bases and J by 7 bases, and 6 bases separated the two germline ends. The length of the CDR3 is 11 residues.

This clone was observed once. The V call is TRBV10-3, the J call TRBJ1-5; D may be TRBD1 (6 bases). Trimming cost V 10 bases and J 5 bases, with 18 bases left between them. Germline CDR1 is ENHRY and CDR2 is SYGVKD. The CDR3 covers 14 residues. The CDR3 sequence: CATAGAQGYQPQHF. As DNA, the CDR3 is TGTGCCACCGCGGGGGCGCAGGGGTATCAGCCCCAGCATTTT.

The V call is TRBV5-4, the J call TRBJ1-2; no clear D. This CDR3 is 12 amino acids long. Germline V gene lookup returns CDR1 SGHNT and CDR2 YYREEE (reference sequence). V was cut by 0 bases and J by 4 bases, with 4 bases left in between. The CDR3, as DNA: TGTGCCAGCAGCTTGGACACCTATGGCTACACCTTC. Translated: CASSLDTYGYTF.

This clone was seen a handful of times. V and J are TRBV30 and TRBJ2-2; 9 nucleotides align to TRBD1. The CDR3 loop spans 14 amino acids. The germline CDR1 and CDR2 sequences are GTSNPN and SVGIG (reference sequence). V was pared by 4 bases and J by 7 bases, with 7 bases of the junction left unmatched. Written as DNA, the CDR3 is TGTGCCTGGAACCGGGACAGGGCTATCGGGGAGCTGTTTTTT. It yields the protein CAWNRDRAIGELFF.

This clone was seen ten or more times. The CDR3 DNA follows: TGTGCCAGCAGAGGGACAGGGGGCGAGACTTCTTACAATGAGCAGTTCTTC. It translates to CASRGTGGETSYNEQFF. The V gene is TRBV14, the J gene TRBJ2-1; the match to TRBD1 covers 12 bases. The trim removed 6 bases at V and 4 bases at J, leaving 10 bases unmatched. This CDR3 region has 17 residues. Germline values: CDR1 SGHDN, CDR2 FVKESK.

The rearrangement uses TRBV2 and TRBJ2-5; tentatively, D is TRBD2 (6 bases). The germline V and J ends were trimmed by 8 bases and 3 bases, with 13 bases remaining between them. Germline V gene data show CDR1 as SNHLY and CDR2 as FYNNEI. The CDR3 extends over 13 amino acids. The CDR3 bases are TGTGCCAGCTGCATGCGGGGAAAAGAGACCCAGTACTTC. It yields the protein CASCMRGKETQYF.

Points on this clone: At the DNA level, this CDR3 is encoded by other sequences in the same sample as well. The gene calls are TRBV4-3 and TRBJ1-5, with D possibly matching TRBD1 (5 bases). Germline V lookup: CDR1 LGHNA, CDR2 YSLEER. CDR3 size: 13 residues. V was shortened by 0 bases and J by 6 bases, with 6 bases between the two germline ends. The DNA for the CDR3 is TGCGCCAGCAGCCAAGATAGGGGTCAGCCCCAGCATTTT. Translation gives CASSQDRGQPQHF.